The rows below give T cell receptor beta chains drawn from one sample of a study of post-analysis software for immune sequencing data. TCRdb processed the PCR reads anew with MiXCR; each CDR3 protein has one entry. The table includes roughly 800,000 distinct CDR3 sequences, approximately 53% detected once. The specimen sequenced was blood. The source is a girl between 10 and 17 years old with multiple sclerosis. CDR3s include the opening cysteine and the closing phenylalanine or tryptophan. D genes are given only for firm matches. Only some rows state a clone size, as once, few, many or a class for expanded clones.

-	few	TRBV4-2	TRBJ2-7	CASSQENEQYF	TGTGCCAGCAGCCAAGAGAACGAGCAGTACTTC
-	-	TRBV28	TRBJ2-4	CASTPPRGEQYF	TGTGCCAGCACCCCCCCTAGGGGAGAGCAGTACTTC
-	-	TRBV24-1	TRBJ2-3	CATSGTRRSTDTQYF	TGTGCCACCAGTGGTACTCGGCGTAGCACAGATACGCAGTATTTT
TRBD2	-	TRBV12-3/TRBV12-4	TRBJ2-4	CASRASGGRLTNIQYF	TGTGCCAGCAGGGCCTCGGGGGGGCGCTTAACAAACATTCAGTACTTC
-	-	TRBV7-3	TRBJ2-7	CASSLTPETYEQYF	TGTGCCAGCAGCTTAACGCCAGAGACCTACGAGCAGTACTTC
TRBD1	-	TRBV20-1	TRBJ2-1	CSARVLGTGDYNEQFF	TGCAGTGCTAGAGTATTAGGGACAGGGGATTACAATGAGCAGTTCTTC
TRBD2	-	TRBV20-1	TRBJ2-7	CSARDIMEGLAGAAGHEQYF	TGCAGTGCTAGAGATATCATGGAGGGACTAGCGGGAGCGGCAGGTCACGAGCAGTACTTC
-	few	TRBV27	TRBJ2-7	CASSLGAAYEQYF	TGTGCCAGCAGTTTAGGGGCAGCCTACGAGCAGTACTTC
-	once	TRBV20-1	TRBJ2-1	CSARALLGTFYNEQFF	TGCAGTGCTAGAGCTCTCCTCGGGACCTTCTACAATGAGCAGTTCTTC
-	-	TRBV4-1	TRBJ2-7	CASSQDGDPYF	TGCGCCAGCAGCCAAGATGGGGATCCGTACTTC
TRBD1	few	TRBV29-1	TRBJ1-3	CSVGQDGGNTIYF	TGCAGCGTGGGACAGGACGGGGGAAACACCATATATTTT
TRBD1	-	TRBV4-2	TRBJ2-7	CASSQSGQSTYEQYF	TGTGCCAGCAGCCAATCGGGACAGAGTACCTACGAGCAGTACTTC
-	few	TRBV15	TRBJ1-2	CATSRDSVPVYKGYTF	TGTGCCACCAGCAGAGATAGTGTGCCGGTGTACAAAGGCTACACCTTC
-	few	TRBV15	TRBJ2-5	CATSLGGGLSEVQYF	TGTGCCACCAGCTTGGGCGGGGGCCTTTCGGAGGTGCAGTACTTC
-	many	TRBV7-9	TRBJ2-5	CASRGPQTIQETQYF	TGTGCCAGCAGGGGGCCGCAGACTATCCAAGAGACCCAGTACTTC
TRBD2	few	TRBV4-2	TRBJ2-7	CASSHQTSGGQQYAYEQYF	TGTGCCAGCAGCCATCAAACCTCGGGGGGGCAGCAGTATGCCTACGAGCAGTACTTC
-	few	TRBV12-3/TRBV12-4	TRBJ2-3	CASSWDTYTDTQYF	TGTGCCAGCAGTTGGGACACGTACACAGATACGCAGTATTTT